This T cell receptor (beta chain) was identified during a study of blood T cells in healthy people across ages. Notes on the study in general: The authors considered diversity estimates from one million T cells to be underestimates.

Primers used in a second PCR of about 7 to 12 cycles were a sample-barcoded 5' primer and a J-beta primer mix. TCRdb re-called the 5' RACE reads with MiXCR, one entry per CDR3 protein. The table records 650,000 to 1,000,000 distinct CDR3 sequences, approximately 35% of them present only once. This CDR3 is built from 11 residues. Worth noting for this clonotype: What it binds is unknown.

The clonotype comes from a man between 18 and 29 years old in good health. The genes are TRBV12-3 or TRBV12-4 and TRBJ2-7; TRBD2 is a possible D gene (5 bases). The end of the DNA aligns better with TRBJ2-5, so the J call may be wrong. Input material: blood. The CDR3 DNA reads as TGTGCCAGCAGCCCGGGGTTGACCCAGTACTTC. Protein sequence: CASSPGLTQYF.